Described below is a single T cell receptor (beta chain) sequence and its context. The target antigen is unknown. Diagnosis relied on clinical symptoms, serum thyroxine and TRAb, thyroid ultrasound and orbital computed tomography. PBMCs stemmed from about 9.5 ml fresh peripheral blood. TCR beta CDR3 region amplification was performed from RNA transcripts. The HTBI primer set drove a first-round RT-PCR of the TCR CDR3. One entry per CDR3 protein, called by TCRdb with MiXCR from the multiplex PCR reads. This table holds hundreds of thousands of distinct CDR3 sequences, about 15% found once. The data were obtained in a study of T cells in Graves' hyperthyroidism and ophthalmopathy. Study-wide results and limits: Blood shared most expanded thyroid clonotypes above 0.001. Ophthalmopathy was told apart from stable hyperthyroidism by a 13 V-J model.

Input material: blood. This TCR derives from a woman aged 25 to 39 with Graves' hyperthyroidism that later progressed to Graves' ophthalmopathy.

This chain's CDR3 is CVTTREYQDTEAFF. The CDR3 bases are TGTGTCACCACACGGGAGTATCAGGACACTGAAGCTTTCTTT. The chain is built from TRBV6-1 and TRBJ1-1; D is uncertain. Germline loops: CDR1 MNHNS, CDR2 SASEGT. The CDR3 covers 14 residues.